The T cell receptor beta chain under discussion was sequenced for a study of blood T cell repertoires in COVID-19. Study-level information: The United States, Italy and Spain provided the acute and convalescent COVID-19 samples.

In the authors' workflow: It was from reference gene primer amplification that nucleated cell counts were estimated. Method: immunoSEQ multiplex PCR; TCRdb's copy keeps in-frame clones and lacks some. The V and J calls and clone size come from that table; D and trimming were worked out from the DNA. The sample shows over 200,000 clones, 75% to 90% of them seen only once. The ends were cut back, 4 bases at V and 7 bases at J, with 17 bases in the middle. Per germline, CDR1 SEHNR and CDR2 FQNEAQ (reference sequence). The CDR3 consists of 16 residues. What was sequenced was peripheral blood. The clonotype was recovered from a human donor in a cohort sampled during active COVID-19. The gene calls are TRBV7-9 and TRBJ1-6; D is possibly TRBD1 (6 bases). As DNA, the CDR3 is TGTGCCAGCAGCTGGTCGGGGGGCGCCTTAAATTCACCCCTCCACTTT. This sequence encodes CASSWSGGALNSPLHF.